Listed here are 9 T cell receptor beta chains from one sample, sequenced in a study of T cell repertoires in cytomegalovirus infection. Antigens for these TCRs are unknown. TCRdb recomputed calls from the reads with MiXCR, one row per CDR3 protein. Altogether 200,000 to 250,000 distinct CDR3 sequences are present, around two fifths being singletons, with the ten largest covering approximately 60%. The specimen was CD8+ T cells from cultured PBMCs, collected from culture after CMV antigen stimulation. The receptors were gathered from a human donor in good health (CMV status not recorded). Some clones in this sample may be carry-over from other donors' samples.

The chain combines TRBV7-8 with TRBJ2-5; 12 nucleotides match TRBD2. Per the germline V gene, CDR1 is SGHVS and CDR2 is FQNEAQ. Unmatched junction bases numbered 3, after V lost 3 bases and J lost 1 base. CDR3 length: 16 residues. CDR3: CASSFGLAGTQETQYF. In nucleotides, the CDR3 is TGTGCCAGCAGCTTTGGACTAGCGGGGACCCAAGAGACCCAGTACTTC.

This clonotype was detected only a few times. This chain connects TRBV7-6 to TRBJ2-7; TRBD1 or TRBD2 may be the D gene (5 bases each). The V gene's germline CDR1 is SGHVS and CDR2 FNYEAQ. V gave up 4 bases and J gave up 2 bases, with 15 bases separating them. This CDR3 has 15 residues. The CDR3: CASSYYTGTPYEQYF. As DNA, the CDR3 is TGTGCCAGCAGCTATTACACCGGGACCCCCTACGAGCAGTACTTC. Based on the CDR3 plus reference TRBV7-6 and TRBJ2-7, the full variable domain is GAGVSQSPRYKVTKRGQDVALRCDPISGHVSLYWYRQALGQGPEFLTYFNYEAQQDKSGLPNDRFSAERPEGSISTLTIQRTEQRDSAMYRCASSYYTGTPYEQYFGPGTRLTVT.

This clonotype was seen once. The chain employs TRBV11-3 and TRBJ2-1; D is possibly TRBD1 or TRBD2 (6 bases each). Germline V lookup: CDR1 SGHNT, CDR2 YENEEA. With 2 bases removed from V and 0 bases from J, the gap between germline ends came to 20 bases. The CDR3 has 19 amino acids. The CDR3, as DNA: TGTGCCAGCAGCTTACAGGGGACTGGGTACGAGAGCTCCTACAATGAGCAGTTCTTC. Its protein product is CASSLQGTGYESSYNEQFF.

This rearrangement joins TRBV7-8 to TRBJ2-3; D possibly corresponds to TRBD2 (5 bases). This CDR3 region has 16 residues. The V gene lost 0 bases and the J gene lost 5 bases, with 15 bases spanning the gap. Germline-derived CDR1 and CDR2 are SGHVS and FQNEAQ. The DNA for the CDR3 is TGTGCCAGCAGCTTAGCGGAGAGCGGCACTCGAGATACGCAGTATTTT. Translating it yields CASSLAESGTRDTQYF.

This clonotype was seen a few times. This chain connects TRBV27 to TRBJ2-2; 14 nucleotides agree with TRBD2. In germline, CDR1 is MNHEY, CDR2 SMNVEV (reference sequence). V was pared by 6 bases and J by 3 bases, with 3 bases of the junction left unmatched. The CDR3 is 16 amino acids. CDR3 nucleotides: TGTGCCAGCAGGACTAGCGGGGGGGTCTACACCGGGGAGCTGTTTTTT. It is translated as CASRTSGGVYTGELFF.

V and J are TRBV7-9 and TRBJ1-1; D unclear. The V end was cut by 1 base, the J end by 7 bases, with 7 bases between. CDR1 is SEHNR and CDR2 is FQNEAQ in the germline V gene (reference sequence). This CDR3 spans 12 amino acids. The DNA for the CDR3 is TGTGCCAGCAGCTTAGGGGGTCTTGAAGCTTTCTTT. Residues: CASSLGGLEAFF.

This clonotype was seen at least ten times. V and J are TRBV5-1 and TRBJ2-6; TRBD2 agrees at 7 bases. J gave up 1 base and V 4 bases, and 11 bases lay outside the gene matches. Germline V CDR1 and CDR2: SGHRS, YFSETQ. This CDR3 region has 18 residues. Here the CDR3 reads CASSASGGRMSGANVLTF. CDR3 DNA: TGCGCCAGCAGCGCATCGGGGGGACGGATGTCTGGGGCCAACGTCCTGACTTTC.

The chain is built from TRBV3-1 and TRBJ2-3; D call uncertain. V was cut by 1 base and J by 2 bases, with 13 bases left in between. There are 16 residues in the CDR3. From germline, CDR1 is LGHDT and CDR2 YNNKEL (reference sequence). The CDR3 nucleotides are TGTGCCAGCAGCCAAGCCCATCTGGGCCCCACAGATACGCAGTATTTT. Its translation: CASSQAHLGPTDTQYF.

The genes are TRBV11-3 and TRBJ2-7, with D uncertain. Trimming removed 1 base from V and 2 bases from J, with 6 bases in between. Germline CDR1 SGHNT, CDR2 YENEEA. This CDR3 comprises 13 residues. DNA of the CDR3: TGTGCCAGCAGCTTAGCAGGCCCCTACGAGCAGTACTTC. Amino acids: CASSLAGPYEQYF.